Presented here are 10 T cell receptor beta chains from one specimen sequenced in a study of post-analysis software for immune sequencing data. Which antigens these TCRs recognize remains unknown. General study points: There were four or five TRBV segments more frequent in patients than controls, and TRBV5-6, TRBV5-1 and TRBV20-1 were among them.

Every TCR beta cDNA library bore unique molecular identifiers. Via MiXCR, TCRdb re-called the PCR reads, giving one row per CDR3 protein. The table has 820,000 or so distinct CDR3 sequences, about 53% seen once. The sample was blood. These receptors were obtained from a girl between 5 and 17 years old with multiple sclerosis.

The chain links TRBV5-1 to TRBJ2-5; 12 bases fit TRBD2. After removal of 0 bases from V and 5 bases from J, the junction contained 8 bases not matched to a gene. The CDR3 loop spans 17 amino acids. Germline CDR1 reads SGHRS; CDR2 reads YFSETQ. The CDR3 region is CASSLVRLAGARETQYF. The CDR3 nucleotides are TGCGCCAGCAGCTTGGTCCGACTAGCGGGGGCCAGGGAGACCCAGTACTTC.

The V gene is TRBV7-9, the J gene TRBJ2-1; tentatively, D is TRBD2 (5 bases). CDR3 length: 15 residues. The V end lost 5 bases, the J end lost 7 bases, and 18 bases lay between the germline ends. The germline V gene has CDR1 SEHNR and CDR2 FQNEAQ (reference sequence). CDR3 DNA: TGTGCCAGCAGCCCGATCGCGGGCCTGGGAAATGAGCAGTTCTTC. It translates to CASSPIAGLGNEQFF.

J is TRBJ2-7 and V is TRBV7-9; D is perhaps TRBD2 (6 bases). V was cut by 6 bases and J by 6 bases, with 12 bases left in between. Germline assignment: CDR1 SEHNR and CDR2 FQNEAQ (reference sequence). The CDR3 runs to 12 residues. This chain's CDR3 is CASRTTSTEQYF. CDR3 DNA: TGTGCCAGCAGGACCACTAGCACCGAGCAGTACTTC.

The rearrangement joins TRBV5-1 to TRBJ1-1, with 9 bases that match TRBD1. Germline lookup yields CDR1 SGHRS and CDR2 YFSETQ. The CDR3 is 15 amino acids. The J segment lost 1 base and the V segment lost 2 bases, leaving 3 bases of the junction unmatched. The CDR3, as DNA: TGCGCCAGCAGCTTTCACAGGGGGCCGAACACTGAAGCTTTCTTT. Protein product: CASSFHRGPNTEAFF. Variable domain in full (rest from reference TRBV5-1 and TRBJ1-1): KAGVTQTPRYLIKTRGQQVTLSCSPISGHRSVSWYQQTPGQGLQFLFEYFSETQRNKGNFPGRFSGRQFSNSRSEMNVSTLELGDSALYLCASSFHRGPNTEAFFGQGTRLTVV.

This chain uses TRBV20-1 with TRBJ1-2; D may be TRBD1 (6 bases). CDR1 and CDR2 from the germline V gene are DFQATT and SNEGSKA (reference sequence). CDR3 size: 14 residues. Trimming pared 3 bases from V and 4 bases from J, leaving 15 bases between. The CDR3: CSASRAGDLYGYTF. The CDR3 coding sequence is TGCAGTGCTAGTAGGGCAGGGGATCTCTATGGCTACACCTTC.

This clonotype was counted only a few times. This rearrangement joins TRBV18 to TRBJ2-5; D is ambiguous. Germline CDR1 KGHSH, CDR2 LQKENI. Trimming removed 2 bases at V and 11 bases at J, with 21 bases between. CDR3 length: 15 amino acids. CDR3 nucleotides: TGTGCCAGCTCACCAAACCAGGTGCCCTCTTCAGAGCAGTACTTC. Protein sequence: CASSPNQVPSSEQYF.

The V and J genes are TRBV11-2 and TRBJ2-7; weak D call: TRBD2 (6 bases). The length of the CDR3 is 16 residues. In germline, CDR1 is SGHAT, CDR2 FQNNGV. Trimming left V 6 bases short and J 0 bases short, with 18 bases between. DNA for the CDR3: TGTGCCAGCAGGCAACTCGGGACTCTGAGCTCCTACGAGCAGTACTTC. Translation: CASRQLGTLSSYEQYF.

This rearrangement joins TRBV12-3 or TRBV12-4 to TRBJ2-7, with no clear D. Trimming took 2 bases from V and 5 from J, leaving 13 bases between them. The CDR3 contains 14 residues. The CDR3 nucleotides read TGTGCCAGCAGTTTAAGGAAGGGAATCCACGAGCAGTACTTC. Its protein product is CASSLRKGIHEQYF.

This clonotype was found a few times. The CDR3 DNA reads as TGTGCCAGCAGCTTAAGGGGCCTCCCGTACACAGATACGCAGTATTTT. Amino acids: CASSLRGLPYTDTQYF. This chain links TRBV7-3 with TRBJ2-3, with D perhaps TRBD1 (5 bases). The CDR3 consists of 16 residues. Germline CDR1 SGHTA, CDR2 FQGTGA. V was clipped by 1 base and J by 2 bases, with 13 bases between them.

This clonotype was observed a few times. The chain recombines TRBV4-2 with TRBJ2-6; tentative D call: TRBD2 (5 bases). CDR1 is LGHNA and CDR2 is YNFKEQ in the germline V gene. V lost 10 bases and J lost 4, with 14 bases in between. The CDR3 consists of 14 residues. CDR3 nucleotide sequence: TGTGCCACCAATAGGGAGACAGGGGCCAACGTCCTGACTTTC. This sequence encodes CATNRETGANVLTF.